The T cell receptor beta chain described here comes from a study of shared clonotypes between healthy human individuals (dated by TCRdb to the early 2020s). Regarding the research as a whole: The cohort included three men and a couple of women between 18 and 49 years of age. Per donor, three plates each were used for CD4 naive and CD4 memory, two for CD8 naive, and one for CD8 memory. Blood TCR repertoires of a handful of healthy adults were deeply sequenced to estimate repertoire size and the extent of clonotype sharing between individuals. To increase sequencing depth and limit assay-specific biases, TCR repertoire library preparation and sequencing were carried out by different laboratories using diverse techniques. Each donor's leukapheresis produced roughly between roughly 0.9 and 8.9 billion PBMCs.

As regards this clone: Its antigen is still unknown. Base qualities are not recorded, but no much larger clone differs from it by a single base.

V is clipped by 3 bases and J by 2 bases, and the sequence between their germline boundaries is 18 bases long. CDR1 is given as SGHRS and CDR2 as YFSETQ, both from the germline V gene. The CDR3 covers 16 residues, taking in both the cysteine and the phenylalanine. Only the CDR3 part of the read is kept: 48 bases, read in frame from the first base. Using the deep immunoSEQ assay, multiplex PCR amplified TCR CDR3 regions from genomic DNA. For each cell subset, the extracted genomic DNA was distributed evenly across all wells of several immunoSEQ 96-well plates, and each plate served as one replicate. Each replicate PCR for sorted subsets received around 200 ng genomic DNA, equal to tens of thousands of T cell genomes. The purified libraries were quantified using a Qubit 3.0 fluorometer, sized with a Bioanalyzer 2100, and then quantified again using the KAPA Library Quantification kit. Every immunoSEQ 96-well plate was sequenced on a dedicated single-read 150-cycle Illumina NextSeq 550 flow cell. The authors processed their data as follows. Because the immunoSEQ output held only junctional sequences and lacked quality scores, the filtering could not match the filtering applied to full-length reads. To assign V/J genes and CDR3, sequences were annotated using PyIR, a Python wrapper for IgBLAST v1.9, with IMGT germline references. Reads with weak V/J assignments (E-value above 1e-6), missing CDR3, stop codons, out-of-frame junctions, or ambiguous translated residues were removed. A V3J clonotype was defined by an identical inferred V gene, J gene, and CDR3 amino acid sequence. To compute the percentage overlap between repertoires, the number of shared unique clonotypes was divided by the size of the smaller repertoire. Three approaches were used to assess repertoire richness: RTK rarefaction, the Chao1 estimator, and Recon v2.1 estimates of unobserved clonotypes. Generation probabilities for all TCRbeta clonotypes obtained by the gDNA method from a handful of donors were computed using OLGA. TCRdb took this table from immuneACCESS and kept in-frame rearrangements with V and J called. Such tables lack part of the clones; where checked against another copy, unresolved V genes explain under half of the gap, and the rest is unexplained. V and J calls and clone size are those listed in that table; D and trimming were worked out from the DNA. The sample table lists millions of clones, 90% to 95% of them with a count of one. More than 0.1% of the sample lies in the top ten.

Paper-wide results and their limitations: Compared with non-shared clonotypes, the clonotypes found in all four sorted-subset donors had higher generation probabilities. Across four donors, 5% to 6% of naive CD4, approximately 3.6% of naive CD8, 2% to 2.5% of memory CD4, and approximately 0.4% of memory CD8 clonotypes were shared. Even with the large sequencing depth, rarefaction of the sorted-subset datasets indicated that sequencing was incomplete. Pairwise subsampling indicated that sequencing depth was expected to affect the degree of clonotype sharing among donors. Sampling was limited to blood, and TCR repertoires in tissue likely differ from TCR repertoires in blood. The genetic and exposure-history diversity represented was limited by the small number of donors. Larger estimated clonotype richness was generally found for naive subsets than for memory subsets.

The donors were healthy, HIV-negative adults who had no recently reported acute infections or vaccinations. Every donor was a Caucasian adult living in Nashville, Tennessee, USA. CD4+ T cells were enriched through magnetic negative selection, after which naive cells were positively selected on CD45RA and the remaining negative fraction served as the memory subset. After blood collection by leukapheresis, PBMCs were isolated using Ficoll-Histopaque density gradient centrifugation and then cryopreserved in the vapor phase of liquid nitrogen. Analytical flow cytometry was used to check the purity and quantity of every magnetically sorted T cell population. Genomic DNA was isolated from every sorted fraction and measured by UV absorbance on a Nanodrop 2000c.

The TCR sequence derives from a man between 18 and 35 years old in good health. The specimen sequenced was naive CD4+ T cells sorted from blood. The cell subset or site label on this specimen signifies: CD45RA+ positively selected. The chain was built from TRBV5-1 and TRBJ2-7, and perhaps TRBD2 as D gene, on 5 matching bases. Read as DNA, the sequence is TGCGCCAGCAGCTCGGGGTCTACAGCAGATCCCTACGAGCAGTACTTC. Its protein product is CASSSGSTADPYEQYF.